Listed below are T cell receptor beta chains from one sample, sequenced in a study of cytomegalovirus exposure and HLA in healthy donors. The protocol was immunoSEQ multiplex PCR, while the TCRdb copy is restricted to in-frame clones and leaves out a portion. The data contain 150,000 to 180,000 clones, around 72% of them singletons. The sequencing sample was made of PBMCs. These receptors all stem from a man between 18 and 35 years old in good health and CMV-seronegative. Each CDR3 is given with its conserved first and last residue. D genes are given only for firm matches. Clone size is not always given. Where it is, it says once, few, many or a class for expanded clones.

clone_size: NA
d_call: TRBD2
v_call: TRBV18
j_call: TRBJ2-7
cdr3_aa: CASSLAGQTYEQYF

clone_size: NA
d_call: TRBD2
v_call: TRBV4-3
j_call: TRBJ2-3
cdr3_aa: CASSLGTRLAGGPDTQYF

clone_size: NA
d_call: NA
v_call: TRBV5-8
j_call: TRBJ1-2
cdr3_aa: CASSLYTANYGYTF

clone_size: few
d_call: NA
v_call: TRBV4-1
j_call: TRBJ2-2
cdr3_aa: CASSQDPGDTGELFF

clone_size: NA
d_call: TRBD2
v_call: TRBV19
j_call: TRBJ2-7
cdr3_aa: CASSVGTSGLYEQYF

clone_size: NA
d_call: NA
v_call: TRBV6-1
j_call: TRBJ2-1
cdr3_aa: CASSTQGRTEQFF

clone_size: NA
d_call: NA
v_call: TRBV4-3
j_call: TRBJ2-1
cdr3_aa: CASAIRAAQGEQFF

clone_size: NA
d_call: NA
v_call: TRBV6-6
j_call: TRBJ1-2
cdr3_aa: CASSYEVVYGYTF

clone_size: few
d_call: NA
v_call: TRBV2
j_call: TRBJ1-1
cdr3_aa: CASSENMGAGNTEAFF

clone_size: NA
d_call: TRBD2
v_call: TRBV28
j_call: TRBJ2-7
cdr3_aa: CASRSGGRASRYEQYF

clone_size: once
d_call: TRBD2
v_call: TRBV27
j_call: TRBJ2-1
cdr3_aa: CASTGGDNEQFF

clone_size: few
d_call: TRBD1
v_call: TRBV5-1
j_call: TRBJ2-7
cdr3_aa: CASSLGGGTGTYEQYF

clone_size: NA
d_call: TRBD1
v_call: TRBV10-1
j_call: TRBJ2-5
cdr3_aa: CATSRDRIRETQYF

clone_size: NA
d_call: NA
v_call: TRBV5-4
j_call: TRBJ1-4
cdr3_aa: CASSLRGSNEKLFF

clone_size: NA
d_call: NA
v_call: TRBV19
j_call: TRBJ2-5
cdr3_aa: CASSIGVGGQETQYF

clone_size: few
d_call: TRBD2
v_call: TRBV28
j_call: TRBJ2-7
cdr3_aa: CASSLSSGRGEQYF

clone_size: NA
d_call: TRBD1
v_call: TRBV10-3
j_call: TRBJ2-5
cdr3_aa: CAIRAQGPDQETQYF

clone_size: NA
d_call: NA
v_call: TRBV29-1
j_call: TRBJ2-5
cdr3_aa: CSVLQTEETQYF

clone_size: NA
d_call: TRBD1
v_call: TRBV7-8
j_call: TRBJ1-4
cdr3_aa: CASSLAGQGAGKLFF

clone_size: NA
d_call: TRBD2
v_call: TRBV7-9
j_call: TRBJ2-3
cdr3_aa: CASSFPAGGIPSTDTQYF

clone_size: once
d_call: NA
v_call: TRBV19
j_call: TRBJ2-1
cdr3_aa: CASTRGAYNEQFF

clone_size: NA
d_call: NA
v_call: TRBV12-5
j_call: TRBJ2-1
cdr3_aa: CASGLAEGPYNEQFF

clone_size: once
d_call: TRBD2
v_call: TRBV7-8
j_call: TRBJ2-1
cdr3_aa: CASSSGLAGGWLGYNEQFF

clone_size: NA
d_call: TRBD1
v_call: TRBV18
j_call: TRBJ2-7
cdr3_aa: CASSPGAQGAGEQYF

clone_size: NA
d_call: NA
v_call: TRBV30
j_call: TRBJ2-5
cdr3_aa: CAWSPYSLALGGTQYF

clone_size: NA
d_call: NA
v_call: TRBV27
j_call: TRBJ2-3
cdr3_aa: CASSSSGTRTDTQYF

clone_size: once
d_call: TRBD2
v_call: TRBV13
j_call: TRBJ2-7
cdr3_aa: CASSPPGWSGNEQYF

clone_size: NA
d_call: TRBD2
v_call: TRBV2
j_call: TRBJ2-7
cdr3_aa: CAGLPGRPGSSYEQYF

clone_size: NA
d_call: NA
v_call: TRBV10-2
j_call: TRBJ1-5
cdr3_aa: CASSEEGQPQHF

clone_size: NA
d_call: NA
v_call: TRBV28
j_call: TRBJ2-7
cdr3_aa: CASSQGQSYEQYF

clone_size: few
d_call: NA
v_call: TRBV19
j_call: TRBJ2-3
cdr3_aa: CASSIQLSTDTQYF

clone_size: NA
d_call: NA
v_call: TRBV6-5
j_call: TRBJ1-4
cdr3_aa: CASSSDLEHEKLFF

clone_size: NA
d_call: TRBD1
v_call: TRBV6-1
j_call: TRBJ1-3
cdr3_aa: CASSEVPGQGAFGNTIYF

clone_size: NA
d_call: NA
v_call: TRBV7-2
j_call: TRBJ1-5
cdr3_aa: CASSLAAGGNQPQHF

clone_size: NA
d_call: NA
v_call: TRBV7-2
j_call: TRBJ2-1
cdr3_aa: CASSPRGSSNLNSYNEQFF

clone_size: NA
d_call: TRBD1
v_call: TRBV15
j_call: TRBJ2-5
cdr3_aa: CATSGNRDRESQYF

clone_size: NA
d_call: NA
v_call: TRBV10-1
j_call: TRBJ2-1
cdr3_aa: CASSEDSSYNEQFF

clone_size: NA
d_call: TRBD1
v_call: TRBV23-1
j_call: TRBJ2-6
cdr3_aa: CASSHPNVWGQPSGANVLTF

clone_size: NA
d_call: NA
v_call: TRBV2
j_call: TRBJ2-6
cdr3_aa: CASSDSSPGANVLTF

clone_size: NA
d_call: TRBD1
v_call: TRBV6-5
j_call: TRBJ1-2
cdr3_aa: CASRPGTANYGYTF

clone_size: NA
d_call: NA
v_call: TRBV5-1
j_call: TRBJ1-1
cdr3_aa: CASSEYNGVRNTEAFF

clone_size: NA
d_call: TRBD1
v_call: TRBV27
j_call: TRBJ2-7
cdr3_aa: CASSSRTGTGVNEQYF

clone_size: few
d_call: NA
v_call: TRBV7-2
j_call: TRBJ1-2
cdr3_aa: CASTDLGQSSLDGYTF

clone_size: NA
d_call: NA
v_call: TRBV5-8
j_call: TRBJ2-1
cdr3_aa: CARGAAPYNEQFF

clone_size: few
d_call: NA
v_call: TRBV7-6
j_call: TRBJ2-6
cdr3_aa: CASSLGTRGANVLTF

clone_size: NA
d_call: NA
v_call: TRBV10-1
j_call: TRBJ2-3
cdr3_aa: CASSFEGASTDTQYF

clone_size: NA
d_call: TRBD1
v_call: TRBV7-2
j_call: TRBJ2-5
cdr3_aa: CASRLQGAPTQYF

clone_size: NA
d_call: NA
v_call: TRBV4-3
j_call: TRBJ1-2
cdr3_aa: CASSQSGLGVYGYTF

clone_size: NA
d_call: NA
v_call: TRBV30
j_call: TRBJ1-2
cdr3_aa: CAWGGGVSYTF

clone_size: NA
d_call: NA
v_call: TRBV9
j_call: TRBJ2-1
cdr3_aa: CASSGRYTSGDEQFF

clone_size: NA
d_call: TRBD2
v_call: TRBV7-2
j_call: TRBJ2-7
cdr3_aa: CASSESGLFYEQYF

clone_size: NA
d_call: NA
v_call: TRBV29-1
j_call: TRBJ2-5
cdr3_aa: CSVIRAGETQYF